Given below is one TCR beta chain in context. Profiled with immunoSEQ multiplex PCR; TCRdb holds only in-frame clones, not every one. This table has around 100,000 clones, roughly 95% appearing once. Trimming stripped 2 bases from V and 1 base from J, with 6 bases between. Germline V gene sequence: CDR1 SGHRS, CDR2 YFSETQ. The CDR3 length is 13 residues. This entry is derived from a study of technical replicates of blood from a few donors. This TCR derives from a human donor in good health. The chain employs TRBV5-1 and TRBJ2-5; D gene uncertain. Sequenced: T cells isolated from PBMCs. This CDR3 is CASSFFRQETQYF. CDR3 DNA: TGCGCCAGCAGCTTTTTTCGCCAAGAGACCCAGTACTTC.